This entry concerns a single TCR beta chain. What antigen it recognizes has not been identified. No base quality information exists; no much larger clone differs at one position. Because this beta chain is a stray read in a library intended to capture alpha chains, its abundance should not be given much weight. The data are from a study of spatial heterogeneity in lung cancer (dated by TCRdb to the late 2010s). About the study as a whole: More beta-chain than alpha-chain transcripts were consistently detected, likely reflecting higher beta-chain transcript abundance. In tumor regions, TCR transcript counts showed a strong correlation with a T cell transcriptional module score from matched bulk RNA-seq. In the raw uncorrected reads, each unique combination of TCR and UMI appeared more than ten times on average. The study quantitatively compared TCR alpha and beta repertoires across multiple tumor regions, matched nontumor lung and blood in non-small cell lung cancer. The study linked features of the TCR repertoire to counts of nonsynonymous mutations, which were determined by whole-exome sequencing of tumor tissue. Both alpha and beta chains were TCR-sequenced in 200 to 250 tumor regions, around 65 matched nontumor lung samples and around 50 PBMC samples obtained at surgery.

Results and caveats for the whole study, not just this receptor: The number of expanded intratumoral alpha and beta TCRs correlated with the tumor nonsynonymous mutation count. The count of ubiquitous expanded TCRs correlated with the count of ubiquitous nonsynonymous mutations, and the count of regional expanded TCRs correlated with the count of regional nonsynonymous mutations. Confirming at a functional level the hypothesis that regional TCRs recognize regional mutations was considered to require additional single-cell paired TCR alpha and beta sequencing. TCR-seq was estimated to cover only 6.5% to 9% of tumor T cells for alpha chains and approximately 12% for beta chains.

The sample's time point label is to be understood as: sample taken at primary tumor resection. The donors were some 76 patients from the lung TRACERx cohort who had early-stage, untreated non-small cell lung cancer. Whole RNA extracted from tumor and nontumor lung tissue, or from cryopreserved PBMC samples, was used for TCR sequencing without cell sorting. Only patients with enough RNA available from two or more tumor regions were chosen for TCR sequencing. A lung pathologist reviewed the tumor and adjacent nontumor lung specimens before the specimens were selected. The germline V gene specifies MDHEN as CDR1 and SYDVKM as CDR2. The CDR3 runs 12 amino acids, cysteine and phenylalanine included. The CDR3 DNA has 36 bases and is translated from base 1. The V end loses 5 bases and the J end loses 2 bases, and a stretch of 6 bases separates them. The method behind the library was 5' RACE. TCRdb shows the sequencer as NextSeq 500. To allow correction of PCR and sequencing errors, the TCR library protocol tagged every TCR cDNA molecule with a unique molecular identifier. Processing in the source paper ran as follows. TCR identification, UMI-based error correction and CDR3 extraction were all carried out with Decombinator tools. TCRs above a frequency of 2 per 1,000, corresponding to the top 1% of the tumor frequency distribution, were defined as expanded. Expanded tumor TCRs were classed as regional if statistically deemed absent (corrected P<0.05) from at least one tumor region, otherwise ubiquitous. Renyi diversity was computed with the R vegan package after each repertoire had been subsampled 100 times to 5,000 TCRs. To build CDR3 similarity networks, amino acid triplet string-kernel similarity was used, and CDR3s were connected when their pairwise similarity was above 0.82. The public reads were run again by TCRdb, first through fastp at Q25 and then through MiXCR, and only productive beta chains were kept. Rows are combined by CDR3 protein, so each entry shows the most common genes and DNA. The V and J calls reflect TCRdb's pipeline rather than the authors' work. The sample includes roughly 17,000 distinct CDR3 sequences, with 9.5% to 10% observed a single time. About 20% of the sample lies in the top ten.

The rearranged segments are TRBV28 and TRBJ1-2; no D segment can be confidently identified. The receptor was derived from a female donor with early-stage non-small cell lung cancer. The material was lung tumor tissue, obtained at surgery. The CDR3 corresponds to CASSLHNYGYTF. At the DNA level, the sequence is TGTGCCAGCAGTCTCCACAACTATGGCTACACCTTC.